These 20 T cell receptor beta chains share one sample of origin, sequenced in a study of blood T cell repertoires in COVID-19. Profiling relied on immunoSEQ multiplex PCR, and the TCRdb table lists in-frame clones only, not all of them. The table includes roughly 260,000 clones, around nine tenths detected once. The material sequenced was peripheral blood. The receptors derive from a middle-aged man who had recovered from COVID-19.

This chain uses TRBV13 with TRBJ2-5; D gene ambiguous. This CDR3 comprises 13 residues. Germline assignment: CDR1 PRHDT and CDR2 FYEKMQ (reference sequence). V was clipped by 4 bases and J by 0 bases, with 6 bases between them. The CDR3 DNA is TGTGCCAGCAGCTCCCAGTACCAAGAGACCCAGTACTTC. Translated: CASSSQYQETQYF.

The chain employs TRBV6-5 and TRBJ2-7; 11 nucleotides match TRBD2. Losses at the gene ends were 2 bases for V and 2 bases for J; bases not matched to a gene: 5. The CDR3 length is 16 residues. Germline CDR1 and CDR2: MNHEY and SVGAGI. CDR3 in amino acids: CASSYPGTSGTYEQYF. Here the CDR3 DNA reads TGTGCCAGCAGTTACCCCGGGACTAGCGGCACCTACGAGCAGTACTTC.

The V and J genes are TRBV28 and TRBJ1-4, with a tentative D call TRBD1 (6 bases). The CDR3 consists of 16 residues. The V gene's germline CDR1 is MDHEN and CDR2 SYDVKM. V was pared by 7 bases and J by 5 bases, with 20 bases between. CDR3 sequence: CASTSGVLRSNEKLFF. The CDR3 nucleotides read TGTGCCAGCACCTCAGGGGTTCTTCGTTCGAATGAAAAACTGTTTTTT.

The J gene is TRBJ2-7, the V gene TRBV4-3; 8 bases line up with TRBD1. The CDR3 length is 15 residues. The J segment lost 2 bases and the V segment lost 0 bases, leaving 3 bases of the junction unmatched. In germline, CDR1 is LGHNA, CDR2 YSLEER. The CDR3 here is CASSQDGQGPYEQYF. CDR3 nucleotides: TGCGCCAGCAGCCAAGATGGACAGGGCCCCTACGAGCAGTACTTC.

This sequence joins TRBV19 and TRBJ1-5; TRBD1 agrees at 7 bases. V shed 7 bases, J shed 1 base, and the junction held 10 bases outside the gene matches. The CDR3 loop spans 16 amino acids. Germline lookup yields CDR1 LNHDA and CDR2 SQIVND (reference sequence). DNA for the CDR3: TGTGCCAGTACCACCACAGGGGTAGGAAGCAATCAGCCCCAGCATTTT. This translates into CASTTTGVGSNQPQHF.

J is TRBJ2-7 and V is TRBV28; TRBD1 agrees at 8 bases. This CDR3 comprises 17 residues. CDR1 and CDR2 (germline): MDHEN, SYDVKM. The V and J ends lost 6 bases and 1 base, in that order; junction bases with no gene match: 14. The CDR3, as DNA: TGTGCCAGCAGCCGTCCCGGGACAGGCCAGAGGTCCTACGAGCAGTACTTC. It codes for CASSRPGTGQRSYEQYF.

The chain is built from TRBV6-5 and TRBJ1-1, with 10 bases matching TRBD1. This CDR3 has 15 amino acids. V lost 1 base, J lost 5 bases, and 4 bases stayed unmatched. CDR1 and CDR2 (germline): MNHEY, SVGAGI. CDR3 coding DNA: TGTGCCAGCAGTTACTGGGGACAGGGGTCGACTGAAGCTTTCTTT. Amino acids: CASSYWGQGSTEAFF.

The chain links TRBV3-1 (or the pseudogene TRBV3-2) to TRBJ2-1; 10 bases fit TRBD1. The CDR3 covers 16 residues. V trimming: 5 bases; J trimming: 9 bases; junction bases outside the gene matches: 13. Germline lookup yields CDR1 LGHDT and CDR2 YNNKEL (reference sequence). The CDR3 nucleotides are TGTGCCAGCAGCTCCCTGGGACAGGGGACAAAGGTTGAGCAGTTCTTC. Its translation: CASSSLGQGTKVEQFF.

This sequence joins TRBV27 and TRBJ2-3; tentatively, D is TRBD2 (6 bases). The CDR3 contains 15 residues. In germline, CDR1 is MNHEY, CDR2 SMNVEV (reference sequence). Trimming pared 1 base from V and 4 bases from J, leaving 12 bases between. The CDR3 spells CASSLLAGSPDTQYF. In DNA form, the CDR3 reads TGTGCCAGCAGTTTATTGGCGGGGAGTCCAGATACGCAGTATTTT.

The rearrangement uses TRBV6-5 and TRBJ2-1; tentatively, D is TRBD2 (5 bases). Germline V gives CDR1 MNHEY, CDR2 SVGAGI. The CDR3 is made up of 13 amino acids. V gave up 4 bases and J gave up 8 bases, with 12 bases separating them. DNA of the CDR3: TGTGCCAGCAGTTTAACTAGGGCCCATGAGCAGTTCTTC. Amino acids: CASSLTRAHEQFF.

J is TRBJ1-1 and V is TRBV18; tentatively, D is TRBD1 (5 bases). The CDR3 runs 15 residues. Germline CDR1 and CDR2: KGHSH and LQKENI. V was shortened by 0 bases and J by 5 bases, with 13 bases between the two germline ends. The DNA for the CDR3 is TGTGCCAGCTCACCACCGCTATCTCGGACAACTGAAGCTTTCTTT. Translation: CASSPPLSRTTEAFF.

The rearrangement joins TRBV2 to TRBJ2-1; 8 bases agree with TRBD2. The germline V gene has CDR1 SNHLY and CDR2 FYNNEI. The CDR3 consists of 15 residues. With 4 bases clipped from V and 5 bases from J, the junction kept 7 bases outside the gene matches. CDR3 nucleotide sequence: TGTGCCAGCAGTGGGTATAGCGGGGAGAACAATGAGCAGTTCTTC. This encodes CASSGYSGENNEQFF.

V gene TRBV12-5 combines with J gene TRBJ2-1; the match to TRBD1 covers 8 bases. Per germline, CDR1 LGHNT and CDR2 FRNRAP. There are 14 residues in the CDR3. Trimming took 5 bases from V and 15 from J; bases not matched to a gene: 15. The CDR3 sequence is CASGQSLVDRAGFF. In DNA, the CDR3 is TGTGCTAGTGGTCAGTCTCTCGTGGACAGGGCAGGGTTCTTC.

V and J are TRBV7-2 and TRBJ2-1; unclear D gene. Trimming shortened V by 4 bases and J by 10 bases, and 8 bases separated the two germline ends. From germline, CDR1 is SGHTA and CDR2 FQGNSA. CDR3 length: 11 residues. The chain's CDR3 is CASSSGTEQFF. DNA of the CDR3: TGTGCCAGCAGCTCGGGTACCGAGCAGTTCTTC.

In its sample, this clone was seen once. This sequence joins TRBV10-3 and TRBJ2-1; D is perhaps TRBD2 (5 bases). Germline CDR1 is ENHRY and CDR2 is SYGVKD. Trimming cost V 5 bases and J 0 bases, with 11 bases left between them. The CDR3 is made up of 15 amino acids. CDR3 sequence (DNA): TGTGCCATCAGTACACTAGAAAGCTCCTACAATGAGCAGTTCTTC. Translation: CAISTLESSYNEQFF.

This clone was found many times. CDR3 protein: CASSLGTGEVQPQHF. CDR3 coding DNA: TGTGCCAGCAGCTTAGGTACAGGGGAGGTTCAGCCCCAGCATTTT. The V and J genes are TRBV7-9 and TRBJ1-5; 7 nucleotides agree with TRBD1. Per germline, CDR1 SEHNR and CDR2 FQNEAQ (reference sequence). CDR3 length equals 15 residues. The V gene end was trimmed by 1 base and the J gene end by 6 bases; junction bases not matched to a gene: 6.

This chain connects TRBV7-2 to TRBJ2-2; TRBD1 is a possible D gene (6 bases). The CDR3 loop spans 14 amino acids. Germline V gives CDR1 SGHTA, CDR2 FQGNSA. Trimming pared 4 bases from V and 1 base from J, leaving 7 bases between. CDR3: CASSSTGNTGELFF. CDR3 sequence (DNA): TGTGCCAGCAGCTCGACAGGGAACACCGGGGAGCTGTTTTTT.

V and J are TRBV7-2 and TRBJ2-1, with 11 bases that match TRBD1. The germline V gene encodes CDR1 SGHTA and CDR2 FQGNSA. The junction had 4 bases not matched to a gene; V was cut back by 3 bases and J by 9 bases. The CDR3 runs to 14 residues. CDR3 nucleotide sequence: TGTGCCAGCAGCTTGGACAGGGGGCGCGGTGAGCAGTTCTTC. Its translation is CASSLDRGRGEQFF. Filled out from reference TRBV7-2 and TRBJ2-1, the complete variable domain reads GAGVSQSPSNKVTEKGKDVELRCDPISGHTALYWYRQSLGQGLEFLIYFQGNSAPDKSGLPSDRFSAERTGGSVSTLTIQRTQQEDSAVYLCASSLDRGRGEQFFGPGTRLTVL.

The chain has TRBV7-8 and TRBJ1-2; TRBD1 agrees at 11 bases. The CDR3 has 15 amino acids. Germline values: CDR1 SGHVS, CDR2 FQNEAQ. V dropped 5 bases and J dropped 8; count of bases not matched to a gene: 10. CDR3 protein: CASSPGQGALWGYTF. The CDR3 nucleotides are TGTGCCAGCAGCCCTGGACAGGGGGCCTTGTGGGGCTACACCTTC.

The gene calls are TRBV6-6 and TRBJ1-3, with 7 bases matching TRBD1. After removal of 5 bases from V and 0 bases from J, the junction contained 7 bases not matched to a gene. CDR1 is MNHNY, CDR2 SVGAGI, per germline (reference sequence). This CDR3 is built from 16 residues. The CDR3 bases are TGTGCCAGCAGTCGAGGGACAGCCAACTCTGGAAACACCATATATTTT. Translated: CASSRGTANSGNTIYF.